A selection of T cell receptor beta chains follows, all from one sample in a study of beta chain features in type 1 diabetes. Sequenced by immunoSEQ multiplex PCR; TCRdb stores in-frame clones only, minus some. Of under 350,000 clones listed, approximately 14% are singletons. The sequencing input was naive CD4+ T cells from blood. The source is a man between 25 and 39 years old with type 1 diabetes. CDR3s include the opening cysteine and the closing phenylalanine or tryptophan. A D gene is named only where the DNA matches it firmly. Clone size, where shown, is once, few, many, or a class for clones that have expanded.

V gene	D gene	J gene	clone size	CDR3 protein	CDR3 DNA
TRBV5-4	NA	TRBJ1-2	NA	CASSNQGGYGYTF	TGTGCCAGCAGCAACCAGGGCGGCTATGGCTACACCTTC
TRBV7-2	NA	TRBJ2-3	few	CASSLVAYTDTQYF	TGTGCCAGCAGCTTAGTAGCCTACACAGATACGCAGTATTTT
TRBV19	NA	TRBJ2-2	few	CASSMRNRAVPGELFF	TGTGCCAGTAGTATGAGGAACAGGGCGGTTCCCGGGGAGCTGTTTTTT
TRBV5-1	TRBD2	TRBJ2-5	NA	CASSLALAGQETQYF	TGCGCCAGCAGCTTGGCCCTAGCGGGACAAGAGACCCAGTACTTC
TRBV28	NA	TRBJ2-7	NA	CASRGSQGSYEQYF	TGTGCCAGCAGGGGCTCTCAGGGCTCCTACGAGCAGTACTTC
TRBV7-9	NA	TRBJ1-3	few	CASSSSGAGNTIYF	TGTGCCAGCAGCTCCTCCGGTGCTGGAAACACCATATATTTT
TRBV28	NA	TRBJ1-1	NA	CASSLFQQGLTRGAFF	TGTGCCAGCAGTTTATTCCAACAGGGCCTGACCAGGGGAGCTTTCTTT
TRBV5-1	NA	TRBJ2-7	few	CASSSVEEQYF	TGCGCCAGCAGCTCGGTGGAGGAGCAGTACTTC
TRBV11-2	TRBD1	TRBJ1-2	NA	CASSPRQGEGYTF	TGTGCCAGCAGCCCTAGACAGGGCGAGGGCTACACCTTC
TRBV9	NA	TRBJ1-1	few	CASSVDRNTEAFF	TGTGCCAGCAGCGTAGACAGGAACACTGAAGCTTTCTTT
TRBV7-2	TRBD1	TRBJ1-1	few	CASSSRGTGLSTEAFF	TGTGCCAGCAGCTCCCGGGGGACAGGGTTGAGCACTGAAGCTTTCTTT
TRBV5-1	NA	TRBJ2-3	few	CASSEDSSTDTQYF	TGCGCCAGCAGCGAAGACAGTAGCACAGATACGCAGTATTTT
TRBV7-3	NA	TRBJ2-3	few	CASSLPGSTHTQYF	TGTGCCAGCAGCTTACCCGGGAGTACCCATACGCAGTATTTT
TRBV4-2	TRBD1	TRBJ1-2	NA	CASSQQQGEGYTF	TGTGCCAGCAGCCAACAACAGGGGGAGGGCTACACCTTC
TRBV7-3	NA	TRBJ2-1	few	CASSLSGGVYGNEQFF	TGTGCCAGCAGCTTAAGCGGGGGCGTCTACGGCAATGAGCAGTTCTTC
TRBV10-3	TRBD2	TRBJ2-3	NA	CAIKWASGDPDTQYF	TGTGCCATCAAATGGGCTAGCGGAGACCCGGATACGCAGTATTTT
TRBV18	TRBD1	TRBJ1-5	NA	CASSTGGSNQPQHF	TGTGCCAGCTCAACAGGGGGCTCTAATCAGCCCCAGCATTTT
TRBV5-1	NA	TRBJ1-4	few	CASSLGATNEKLFF	TGCGCCAGCAGCTTGGGAGCAACTAATGAAAAACTGTTTTTT
TRBV4-3	TRBD2	TRBJ2-5	NA	CASSQESSGRETQYF	TGCGCCAGCAGCCAAGAATCTAGCGGGAGGGAGACCCAGTACTTC
TRBV28	TRBD1	TRBJ1-2	NA	CASRATGTDGYTF	TGTGCCAGCAGGGCGACCGGGACAGATGGCTACACCTTC
TRBV7-2	NA	TRBJ2-5	few	CASSLSYHEETQYF	TGTGCCAGCAGCTTATCCTACCACGAAGAGACCCAGTACTTC
TRBV28	TRBD2	TRBJ2-1	few	CASRPQAGAANEQFF	TGTGCCAGCAGACCACAAGCGGGAGCTGCCAATGAGCAGTTCTTC
TRBV27	TRBD1	TRBJ1-1	few	CASRPLDRRNTEAFF	TGTGCCAGCAGACCCCTGGACAGGCGGAACACTGAAGCTTTCTTT
TRBV18	TRBD1	TRBJ1-1	few	CASSPLTGWNTEAFF	TGTGCCAGCTCACCACTGACAGGGTGGAACACTGAAGCTTTCTTT
TRBV29-1	NA	TRBJ2-7	NA	CSVSWGQGGQYF	TGCAGCGTTTCCTGGGGGCAGGGCGGGCAGTACTTC
TRBV29-1	TRBD1	TRBJ1-1	few	CSVGTDLNTEAFF	TGCAGCGTCGGGACAGATCTGAACACTGAAGCTTTCTTT
TRBV30	NA	TRBJ1-5	few	CAWTQDRNQPQHF	TGTGCCTGGACTCAGGACAGAAATCAGCCCCAGCATTTT
TRBV5-6	NA	TRBJ1-2	NA	CASSLEFRSYGYTF	TGTGCCAGCAGCTTGGAATTTCGGTCCTATGGCTACACCTTC
TRBV7-9	NA	TRBJ1-1	few	CASSLLLVAGEAFF	TGTGCCAGCAGCTTACTCCTCGTGGCAGGAGAAGCTTTCTTT
TRBV18	NA	TRBJ1-1	NA	CASSPGRAEAFF	TGTGCCAGCTCACCGGGGAGGGCTGAAGCTTTCTTT
TRBV2	NA	TRBJ2-7	NA	CASSEATGLSYEQYF	TGTGCCAGCAGTGAAGCGACAGGACTCTCCTACGAGCAGTACTTC
TRBV11-2	TRBD1	TRBJ1-5	few	CASSLAGGGQPQHF	TGTGCCAGCAGCTTGGCAGGGGGCGGTCAGCCCCAGCATTTT
TRBV28	NA	TRBJ2-1	NA	CASSFLRDVYNEQFF	TGTGCCAGCAGTTTTCTCAGGGATGTATACAATGAGCAGTTCTTC
TRBV25-1	TRBD2	TRBJ2-7	few	CASSESGRTYEQYF	TGTGCCAGCAGTGAGTCCGGGAGGACCTACGAGCAGTACTTC
TRBV30	TRBD2	TRBJ2-1	few	CAWRTPGTSGGAGEQFF	TGTGCCTGGAGAACCCCCGGGACTAGCGGGGGGGCGGGTGAGCAGTTCTTC
TRBV2	NA	TRBJ2-5	NA	CASMSTQETQYF	TGTGCCAGCATGAGTACCCAAGAGACCCAGTACTTC
TRBV28	TRBD1	TRBJ1-2	NA	CASSLSPGQGNYGYTF	TGTGCCAGCAGTTTAAGTCCGGGACAGGGTAACTATGGCTACACCTTC